This is a list of T cell receptor beta chains from one sample in a study of blood T cell repertoires in COVID-19. The table came from immunoSEQ multiplex PCR; TCRdb's copy has only in-frame clones and leaves some out. The sample contains a few hundred thousand clones, about four fifths of which appear only once. Sequences were obtained from PBMCs or T cells enriched from blood (not recorded which). These receptors all come from a middle-aged man who had recovered from COVID-19. Both conserved end residues are part of each CDR3. A D gene is named only where the DNA matches it firmly. The size of a clone is reported for some rows only, either as once, few or many, or as a class for expanded clones.

clone_size j_call d_call v_call cdr3_nt cdr3_aa
. TRBJ2-1 TRBD2 TRBV5-1 TGCGCCAGCAGCTTGAGTAGCGGGGGACGCTACAATGAGCAGTTCTTC CASSLSSGGRYNEQFF
few TRBJ2-3 . TRBV5-8 TGTGCCAGCAGAGGCCCTGGAGGGAGAGATACGCAGTATTTT CASRGPGGRDTQYF
once TRBJ1-5 . TRBV5-6 TGTGCCAGCAGCCTCGGGGGGCGCGACGGACAGCCCCAGCATTTT CASSLGGRDGQPQHF
few TRBJ2-7 TRBD2 TRBV5-1 TGCGCCAGCAGCTTGGGGACTAGCGGGGGGACCTACGAGCAGTACTTC CASSLGTSGGTYEQYF
. TRBJ1-1 TRBD1 TRBV6-5 TGTGCCAGCAGTTACCTCGTAACAGGGGACACTGAAGCTTTCTTT CASSYLVTGDTEAFF
. TRBJ1-1 . TRBV7-9 TGTGCCAGCAGCTCCACTAATATGAACACTGAAGCTTTCTTT CASSSTNMNTEAFF
. TRBJ1-3 TRBD1 TRBV4-1 TGCGCCAGCAGCAACAAGGGACAGGCTCTATCTGGAAACACCATATATTTT CASSNKGQALSGNTIYF
. TRBJ1-2 TRBD1 TRBV27 TGTGCCAGCAGTTTGGACAGGTCTAATTATGGCTACACCTTC CASSLDRSNYGYTF
few TRBJ2-5 . TRBV5-1 TGCGCCAGCAGCTCCTACCAAGAGACCCAGTACTTC CASSSYQETQYF
. TRBJ1-2 . TRBV6-5 TGTGCCAGCATACCTCGGGGGGGGCACTATGGCTACACCTTC CASIPRGGHYGYTF
. TRBJ1-2 . TRBV19 TGTGCCAGTAGGTTTAATGGCTACACCTTC CASRFNGYTF
. TRBJ2-7 . TRBV14 TGTGCCAGCAGCCGCCGACTGGTTGCCGAGCAGTACTTC CASSRRLVAEQYF
. TRBJ2-2 TRBD1 TRBV10-1 TGCGCCAGCGGGGGACAGTGGGCCAACACCGGGGAGCTGTTTTTT CASGGQWANTGELFF
once TRBJ2-5 TRBD1 TRBV19 TGTGCCAGTAGGAGCTCAGGGGGCCAAGAGACCCAGTACTTC CASRSSGGQETQYF
. TRBJ1-1 TRBD1 TRBV5-1 TGCGCCAGCAGCTTTCAAGGGGGCCCAATGAACACTGAAGCTTTCTTT CASSFQGGPMNTEAFF